This TCR beta chain is drawn from a study of cytomegalovirus exposure and HLA in healthy donors. As for the study in general: From 150 million to 200 million T cells, an earlier analysis saw roughly 120 million unique TCR beta sequences. General study results and limits: Highly shared sequence variants in one cluster were likely a sequencing artifact. Association of 17,000 or so TCR beta sequences with HLA alleles was found at 0.05 false discovery rate in a later analysis. Earlier analysis found most TCR beta V segments productive about 90% or about 30% of the time.

The PCR had 60 Vbeta and 13 Jbeta primers. Profiled with immunoSEQ multiplex PCR; TCRdb holds only in-frame clones, not every one. Here the sample spans 150,000 or so clones, 79% being singletons. As for this clone: What it recognizes is unknown.

CDR1 is MDHEN and CDR2 is SYDVKM in the germline V gene. Deletions cut 4 bases from V and 12 bases from J, with 14 bases between. The CDR3 is made up of 12 amino acids. Input material: PBMCs. This chain links TRBV28 with TRBJ2-3, with a tentative D call TRBD2 (6 bases). The clonotype was recovered from a man aged 25 to 40 in good health and CMV-seropositive. The CDR3 nucleotides read TGTGCCAGCAGTTCCGGTGGTGCGGGACAGTATTTT. This codes for CASSSGGAGQYF.